Following are 12 T cell receptor beta chains from one sample sequenced in a study of T cells in Graves' hyperthyroidism and ophthalmopathy. Regions amplified from RNA transcripts were the TCR beta CDR3 regions. HTBI primers were the set used in a first-round RT-PCR of the TCR CDR3. A single record per CDR3 protein comes from TCRdb applying MiXCR to the multiplex PCR reads. This table holds fewer than 650,000 distinct CDR3 sequences, 11% to 15% found once. The sample taken for sequencing was blood. All receptors come from a woman aged 30 to 39 with Graves' hyperthyroidism that later progressed to Graves' ophthalmopathy.

This clonotype was found many times. The chain has TRBV20-1 and TRBJ1-1; D not resolved. The germline V and J ends were trimmed by 4 bases and 2 bases, with 8 bases remaining between them. This CDR3 contains 12 residues. From germline, CDR1 is DFQATT and CDR2 SNEGSKA (reference sequence). This CDR3 is CSATRQNTEAFF. The DNA for the CDR3 is TGCAGTGCTACCCGGCAAAACACTGAAGCTTTCTTT.

This chain connects TRBV25-1 to TRBJ2-5, with D perhaps matching TRBD2 (6 bases). Germline CDR1 is MGHDK and CDR2 is SYGVNS. V lost 6 bases and J 3 bases, leaving 14 bases between the germline ends. The CDR3 is 14 amino acids. CDR3 amino acids: CASRKRGGKETQYF. Here the CDR3 DNA reads TGTGCCAGCAGGAAAAGAGGCGGGAAAGAGACCCAGTACTTC. Full variable domain (outside the CDR3, taken from reference TRBV25-1 and TRBJ2-5): EADIYQTPRYLVIGTGKKITLECSQTMGHDKMYWYQQDPGMELHLIHYSYGVNSTEKGDLSSESTVSRIRTEHFPLTLESARPSHTSQYLCASRKRGGKETQYFGPGTRLLVL.

This clonotype occurred many times. This sequence joins TRBV24-1 and TRBJ2-3; D is uncertain. This CDR3 is built from 13 residues. Between the trimmed V and J ends, which lost 8 bases and 3 bases, there was a span of 11 bases. Per germline, CDR1 KGHDR and CDR2 SFDVKD. DNA for the CDR3: TGTGCCACCAACGAGCCGAATACAGATACGCAGTATTTT. Encoded protein: CATNEPNTDTQYF.

V gene TRBV20-1 combines with J gene TRBJ2-1; perhaps TRBD2 as D (5 bases). Germline V lookup: CDR1 DFQATT, CDR2 SNEGSKA (reference sequence). The V gene lost 1 base and the J gene lost 6 bases, with 16 bases spanning the gap. The CDR3 is made up of 15 amino acids. The CDR3 region has the DNA TGCAGTGCTAGAGCCCGTCCGGCGGGCGTCAATGAGCAGTTCTTC. Translation gives CSARARPAGVNEQFF.

The genes are TRBV6-2 or TRBV6-3 and TRBJ1-1; TRBD1 agrees at 8 bases. Trimming removed 7 bases from V and 5 bases from J; junction bases left unmatched: 6. From germline, CDR1 is MNHEY and CDR2 SVGEGT. CDR3 length: 13 amino acids. The CDR3: CASNPTGVTEAFF. CDR3 DNA: TGTGCCAGCAACCCGACAGGGGTTACTGAAGCTTTCTTT.

The rearrangement links TRBV7-2 to TRBJ2-1; D may match TRBD1 or TRBD2 (5 bases each). The CDR3 loop spans 15 amino acids. V lost 3 bases, J lost 6 bases, and 15 bases lay in between. The germline CDR1 and CDR2 sequences are SGHTA and FQGNSA. For the CDR3, the DNA is TGTGCCAGCAGCTTCCCCCACCGGGACCCCAATGAGCAGTTCTTC. Protein product: CASSFPHRDPNEQFF.

Notes on this clonotype: This may stem from a read error, because a much larger clone lies one nucleotide away. The CDR3 is CASSLVTDPYGYIF. The CDR3 DNA reads TGCGCCAGCAGCTTGGTTACGGATCCCTATGGCTACATCTTC. The chain links TRBV5-1 to TRBJ1-2; D is uncertain. The CDR3 has 14 amino acids. In germline, CDR1 is SGHRS, CDR2 YFSETQ.

This clonotype was detected only a few times. The chain links TRBV7-3 to TRBJ2-3, with a possible D match to TRBD2 (5 bases). Germline lookup yields CDR1 SGHTA and CDR2 FQGTGA. The CDR3 covers 15 residues. Between the trimmed V and J ends, which lost 3 bases and 6 bases, there was a span of 16 bases. CDR3: CASSFAGGPRDTQYF. The CDR3 nucleotides read TGTGCCAGCAGCTTTGCGGGCGGGCCACGTGATACGCAGTATTTT.

This clonotype was recorded a few times. The chain joins TRBV30 to TRBJ2-2; no definite D call. CDR1 GTSNPN and CDR2 SVGIG come from the germline V gene (reference sequence). V gave up 4 bases and J gave up 0 bases, with 6 bases separating them. The CDR3 contains 13 residues. The CDR3 DNA is TGTGCCTGGAAACCAACGAACACCGGGGAGCTGTTTTTT. It yields the protein CAWKPTNTGELFF.

This clonotype was recorded at least ten times. The rearrangement links TRBV7-2 to TRBJ2-7, with 7 bases fitting TRBD1. The CDR3 covers 14 residues. Germline CDR1 reads SGHTA; CDR2 reads FQGNSA. The V segment lost 5 bases and the J segment 3 bases; nucleotides outside the gene matches: 7. The DNA for the CDR3 is TGTGCCAGCAGCCACAGGGGATTAGGCTACGAGCAGTACTTC. This gives the protein CASSHRGLGYEQYF.

This clonotype showed up just a few times. The gene calls are TRBV19 and TRBJ2-2; TRBD1 agrees at 9 bases. The germline V gene encodes CDR1 LNHDA and CDR2 SQIVND (reference sequence). The CDR3 contains 14 residues. The trim removed 7 bases at V and 4 bases at J, leaving 4 bases unmatched. CDR3 sequence (DNA): TGTGCCAGTATCGGACAGGGGATCACCGGGGAGCTGTTTTTT. Protein: CASIGQGITGELFF.

At least ten counts were recorded for this clonotype. The rearrangement links TRBV27 to TRBJ2-7; 8 bases match TRBD1. CDR3 length: 17 residues. Germline V gene lookup returns CDR1 MNHEY and CDR2 SMNVEV (reference sequence). V trimming: 3 bases; J trimming: 4 bases; junction bases outside the gene matches: 14. The CDR3: CASSFRQGTPYFYEQYF. DNA for the CDR3: TGTGCCAGCAGTTTTAGACAGGGGACGCCTTACTTTTACGAGCAGTACTTC.